The following is a T cell receptor beta chain sequence with its context. It lacks a known antigen. No qualities accompany the bases; no much larger clone lies one base away. The data originate from a study of shared clonotypes between healthy human individuals (dated by TCRdb to about 2020). Study-level background: The cohort comprised two women and a few men aged 18 to 49 years. Per donor, three plates each were used for CD4 naive and CD4 memory, two for CD8 naive, and one for CD8 memory. To estimate repertoire size and how much clonotypes are shared between individuals, the study performed deep sequencing of blood TCR repertoires from roughly five healthy adults. Different laboratories and diverse techniques were used to prepare libraries and sequence TCR repertoires, to increase sequencing depth and limit assay-specific biases. Between about 0.8 and 9.5 billion PBMCs per donor were obtained by leukapheresis.

Healthy HIV-negative adults with no recently reported acute infections or vaccinations were included as donors. All donors were Caucasian adults living in Nashville, Tennessee, USA. CD4+ T cells were enriched through magnetic negative selection, after which naive cells were positively selected on CD45RA and the remaining negative fraction served as the memory subset. Blood was collected by leukapheresis, and PBMCs were isolated by Ficoll-Histopaque density gradient centrifugation and then cryopreserved in liquid nitrogen vapor phase. Purity and quantity of every magnetically sorted T cell population were checked by analytical flow cytometry. Each sorted fraction had its genomic DNA isolated and then quantified by UV absorbance on a Nanodrop 2000c. Using the deep immunoSEQ assay, multiplex PCR amplified TCR CDR3 regions from genomic DNA. For each cell subset, the extracted genomic DNA was distributed evenly across all wells of several immunoSEQ 96-well plates, and each plate served as one replicate. Each replicate PCR for sorted subsets received around 0.2 ug genomic DNA, equal to about 29,000 T cell genomes. Purified libraries were quantified with a Qubit 3.0 fluorometer, sized on a Bioanalyzer 2100, and re-quantified with the KAPA Library Quantification kit. Every immunoSEQ 96-well plate was sequenced on a separate single-read 150-cycle Illumina NextSeq 550 flow cell. Per the source publication's procedure: Because the immunoSEQ output held only junctional sequences and lacked quality scores, the filtering could not match the filtering applied to full-length reads. To assign V/J genes and CDR3, sequences were annotated using PyIR, a Python wrapper for IgBLAST v1.9, with IMGT germline references. Reads were removed for weak V/J assignments (E-value above 1e-6), missing CDR3, stop codons, out-of-frame junctions, or ambiguous translated residues. V3J clonotypes were defined by identical inferred V gene, J gene, and CDR3 amino acid sequence. To compute the percentage overlap between repertoires, the number of shared unique clonotypes was divided by the size of the smaller repertoire. Richness of each repertoire was evaluated using RTK rarefaction, the Chao1 estimator, and Recon v2.1 estimates of unobserved clonotypes. Generation probabilities were computed with OLGA for all TCRbeta clonotypes obtained by the gDNA method from a few donors. Entries here come from immuneACCESS through TCRdb and include only in-frame sequences with V and J called. Some clones fail to appear in such tables; in the studies checked, an unresolved V gene covers under half of the shortfall, and the cause of the remainder is unknown. The V and J calls and the clone size are those of that table, but D and trimming were determined from the DNA. A total of roughly 2.6 million clones appear in this sample, approximately 94% of them only once. The ten largest clones add up to under 0.15% of the sample.

General study outcomes and caveats: Sampling was restricted to blood, and TCR repertoires in tissues likely differ from the TCR repertoires found in blood. Compared with non-shared clonotypes, clonotypes shared by all four sorted-subset donors had higher generation probabilities. Rarefaction of sorted-subset datasets indicated incomplete sequencing despite the large sequencing depth. About 4.5% of naive CD4, roughly 3.6% of naive CD8, 2.3% of memory CD4, and approximately 0.4% of memory CD8 clonotypes were shared across several donors. Estimated clonotype richness was generally larger for naive than for memory subsets. The small number of donors limited the genetic and exposure-history diversity represented. Pairwise subsampling indicated that sequencing depth was expected to affect the degree of clonotype sharing among donors.

V is cut back by 0 bases and J by 0 bases, with 2 bases in the junction unmatched. Including the terminal cysteine and phenylalanine, the CDR3 comprises 17 residues. Just CDR3 DNA is preserved here, 51 bases in frame from base 1. The CDR1 and CDR2 encoded by the germline V gene are SGHRS and YFSETQ. The rearrangement joined TRBV5-1 to TRBJ2-3, with 12 middle bases fitting TRBD2. The TCR comes from a man in his late teens or twenties in good health. The sequenced sample was naive CD4+ T cells sorted from blood. The cell subset or site label here, explained by the study, means: CD45RA+ positively selected. The encoded CDR3 is CASSLGTSGTSTDTQYF. The DNA sequence is TGCGCCAGCAGCTTGGGGACTAGCGGGACTAGCACAGATACGCAGTATTTT.